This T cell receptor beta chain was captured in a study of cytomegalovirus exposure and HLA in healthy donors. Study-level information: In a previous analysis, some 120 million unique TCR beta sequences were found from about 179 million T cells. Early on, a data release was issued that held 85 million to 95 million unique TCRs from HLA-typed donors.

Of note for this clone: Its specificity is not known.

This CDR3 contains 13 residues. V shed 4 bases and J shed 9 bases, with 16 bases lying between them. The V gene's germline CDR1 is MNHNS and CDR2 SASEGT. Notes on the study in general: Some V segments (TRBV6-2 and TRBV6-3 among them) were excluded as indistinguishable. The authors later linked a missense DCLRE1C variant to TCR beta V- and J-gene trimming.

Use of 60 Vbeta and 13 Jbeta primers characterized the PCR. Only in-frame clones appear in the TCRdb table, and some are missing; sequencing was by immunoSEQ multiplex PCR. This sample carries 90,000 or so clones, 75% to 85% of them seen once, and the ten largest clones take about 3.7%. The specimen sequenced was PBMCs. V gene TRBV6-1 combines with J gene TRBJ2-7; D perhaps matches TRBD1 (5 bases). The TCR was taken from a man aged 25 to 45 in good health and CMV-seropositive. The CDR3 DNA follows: TGTGCCAGCAGTGCTGGACCTCGACAGATGCAGTACTTC. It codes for CASSAGPRQMQYF.